The source of this T cell receptor (beta chain) is a study of blood T cell repertoires in COVID-19 (dated by TCRdb to about 2020). With regard to the full study: The collaborator samples originated in the United States, Italy and Spain and spanned the acute and convalescent phases of COVID-19. The material from the prospective study consisted of cDNA or gDNA derived from T cells, B-cell-depleted T cells, or PBMCs. Subjects who had been exposed to COVID-19, were actively infected with it, or had recovered from it provided the deeply sampled blood TCRbeta repertoires that made up the dataset. The repertoires were released in a freely available public database meant as a resource for research on the immune response to SARS-CoV-2. The samples were drawn from two sources: the first 160 participants of the ongoing ImmuneRACE study, and 950 to 1,500 subjects contributed by 6 global collaborators. A de-identified subject ID, COVID-19 status, age in years and sex were almost always included in the sample metadata. Where available, HLA class I and class II types were obtained from metadata supplied by the sample provider rather than from assay-based typing. What the work shows at the level of the full study, not this receptor alone: The amount of clinical and demographic metadata varied by source and participant and was provided uncurated.

With respect to this clone: It lacks a known antigen. No clone much larger than this one lies a single base away; base qualities are absent.

TCRbeta CDR3 regions were amplified from genomic DNA by means of the immunoSEQ Assay, a bias-controlled multiplex PCR. Turning to the authors' computational methods: The number of nucleated cells in each sample was estimated by amplification of reference gene primers within the assay. To quantify the absolute abundance of each unique TCRbeta CDR3 rearrangement, sequence reads were collapsed and filtered. For each sample, productive Simpson clonality was calculated as the square root of Simpson's diversity index over productive rearrangements. TCRdb took over this immuneACCESS table, retaining in-frame rearrangements with V and J assigned. Such tables are incomplete; in checked studies, under half of the missing clones stem from an unresolved V gene, and the remainder is unexplained. Clonal size and the V and J genes are those of that table, whereas D and trimming came from the DNA. The sample profile shows 85,000 to 90,000 clones; more than 70% of them were found once. The biggest ten clones account for roughly 25% of the sample.

CDR1 MNHEY and CDR2 SMNVEV are derived from the germline V gene (reference sequence). Inclusive of the bounding cysteine and phenylalanine, the CDR3 is 17 residues long. The CDR3 DNA has 51 bases and is translated from base 1. V ends up 5 bases short and J 5 bases short, with an unmatched junction base count of 12. Each collaborating institution followed its own protocols to collect whole blood in K2EDTA tubes. For TCRbeta analysis, collaborators shipped samples as frozen whole blood, isolated PBMCs, or DNA extracted from either of those sample types. This receptor was obtained from a human donor in a cohort sampled during active COVID-19. Sequencing was carried out using peripheral blood. The sequence links TRBV27 to TRBJ2-2; TRBD1 matches 9 bases in the middle. The CDR3 region has the sequence CASSPNRGTGRTGELFF. At the DNA level, the sequence is TGTGCCAGCAGTCCGAACCGCGGGACAGGGAGGACCGGGGAGCTGTTTTTT.